A selection of T cell receptor beta chains follows, all from one sample in a study of OX40 agonist ivuxolimab in advanced cancers. Repertoires were generated with immunoSEQ multiplex PCR, while TCRdb's copy carries only in-frame clones and drops some. The sample has 90,000 to 100,000 clones, around 95% seen once. Source: CD4+ or CD8+ T cells sorted from blood, taken in a trial of the OX40 agonist ivuxolimab. The receptors here all came from an adult with an advanced solid tumor such as melanoma, head and neck, liver or kidney cancer. Both conserved end residues are part of each CDR3. The order of the fields is D gene, clone size, J gene, V gene, CDR3 DNA, CDR3 protein. A D gene is named only where the DNA matches it firmly. Some rows have no size entry. The others give once, few or many, or a class for an expanded clone.

D gene: TRBD1; clone size: NA; J gene: TRBJ2-7; V gene: TRBV19; CDR3 DNA: TGTGCCAGTAGTATAGACCGGGACAGATACTACGAGCAGTACTTC; CDR3 protein: CASSIDRDRYYEQYF
D gene: NA; clone size: NA; J gene: TRBJ1-2; V gene: TRBV5-6; CDR3 DNA: TGTGCCAGCAGCGTACAGGCCCCCTATGGCTACACCTTC; CDR3 protein: CASSVQAPYGYTF
D gene: TRBD2; clone size: NA; J gene: TRBJ2-5; V gene: TRBV7-9; CDR3 DNA: TGTGCCAGCAGCTCAAGACTAGCGGGAGAAGGAGAGACCCAGTACTTC; CDR3 protein: CASSSRLAGEGETQYF
D gene: NA; clone size: NA; J gene: TRBJ1-1; V gene: TRBV19; CDR3 DNA: TGTGCCAGTAGTATCGGATGGGGGCAGGGCACTGAAGCTTTCTTT; CDR3 protein: CASSIGWGQGTEAFF
D gene: TRBD1; clone size: NA; J gene: TRBJ2-2; V gene: TRBV28; CDR3 DNA: TGTGCCAGCAGTTCGGACAGGGGCACCGGGGAGCTGTTTTTT; CDR3 protein: CASSSDRGTGELFF
D gene: TRBD2; clone size: NA; J gene: TRBJ2-2; V gene: TRBV5-1; CDR3 DNA: TGCGCCAGCAGGGTGGGTAGCGGGGGCTCGAACACCGGGGAGCTGTTTTTT; CDR3 protein: CASRVGSGGSNTGELFF
D gene: NA; clone size: NA; J gene: TRBJ1-1; V gene: TRBV29-1; CDR3 DNA: TGCAGCGTTGTGGGGGCGAACACTGAAGCTTTCTTT; CDR3 protein: CSVVGANTEAFF
D gene: NA; clone size: NA; J gene: TRBJ2-6; V gene: TRBV28; CDR3 DNA: TGTGCCAGCAGTGGGGGCGGGGGATGGGCCTCTGGGGCCAACGTCCTGACTTTC; CDR3 protein: CASSGGGGWASGANVLTF
D gene: NA; clone size: NA; J gene: TRBJ2-7; V gene: TRBV7-2; CDR3 DNA: TGTGCCAGCAGCTCCTCCCCGGGTTACGAGCAGTACTTC; CDR3 protein: CASSSSPGYEQYF
D gene: NA; clone size: NA; J gene: TRBJ1-2; V gene: TRBV7-9; CDR3 DNA: TGTGCCAGCAGCTTATTGTCGGCCCCCTATGGCTACACCTTC; CDR3 protein: CASSLLSAPYGYTF
D gene: TRBD1; clone size: NA; J gene: TRBJ2-7; V gene: TRBV19; CDR3 DNA: TGTGCCAGTAGTCGGACAGGGTGGAGCGAGCAGTACTTC; CDR3 protein: CASSRTGWSEQYF
D gene: NA; clone size: NA; J gene: TRBJ2-5; V gene: TRBV4-3; CDR3 DNA: TGCGCCAGCAGCCAGGGGACTGGTGGGGAGACCCAGTACTTC; CDR3 protein: CASSQGTGGETQYF
D gene: NA; clone size: NA; J gene: TRBJ2-1; V gene: TRBV7-9; CDR3 DNA: TGTGCCAGCAGCATAGATAGCAGAGAGCAGTTCTTC; CDR3 protein: CASSIDSREQFF
D gene: NA; clone size: once; J gene: TRBJ1-1; V gene: TRBV4-3; CDR3 DNA: TGCGCCAGCAGCCAAGACGCTGCCGGGGGAGGCACTGAAGCTTTCTTT; CDR3 protein: CASSQDAAGGGTEAFF
D gene: TRBD1; clone size: NA; J gene: TRBJ1-1; V gene: TRBV28; CDR3 DNA: TGTGCCAGCAGCTTCAGGGGGTTAAACACTGAAGCTTTCTTT; CDR3 protein: CASSFRGLNTEAFF
D gene: NA; clone size: NA; J gene: TRBJ2-1; V gene: TRBV19; CDR3 DNA: TGTGCCAGTACCATTGGCGATGAGCAGTTCTTC; CDR3 protein: CASTIGDEQFF
D gene: NA; clone size: NA; J gene: TRBJ1-1; V gene: TRBV15; CDR3 DNA: TGTGCCACCAGAGACACCATGAACACTGAAGCTTTCTTT; CDR3 protein: CATRDTMNTEAFF
D gene: NA; clone size: NA; J gene: TRBJ1-4; V gene: TRBV6-6; CDR3 DNA: TGTGCCAGCAGCCTATTGATGTACAATGAAAAACTGTTTTTT; CDR3 protein: CASSLLMYNEKLFF
D gene: NA; clone size: NA; J gene: TRBJ2-5; V gene: TRBV4-2; CDR3 DNA: TGTGCCAGCTCGTCCGCGGGGCAAGAGACCCAGTACTTC; CDR3 protein: CASSSAGQETQYF
D gene: NA; clone size: NA; J gene: TRBJ1-2; V gene: TRBV6-5; CDR3 DNA: TGTGCCAGCACCCCCGCGGGTGGGGCTTGGGATGGCTACACCTTC; CDR3 protein: CASTPAGGAWDGYTF